The clone carrying this TCR beta chain showed up just once. A much larger clone differs by one base, so this may be a read error. This specimen comes from a study of blood T cell repertoires in COVID-19. Study summary: Samples came from the United States, Italy and Spain, spanning acute and convalescent COVID-19. Sample material is recorded as cDNA or gDNA derived from T cells, B-cell-depleted T cells, or PBMCs.

In the study's own analysis: Reference gene primer amplification gave estimated nucleated cell counts. Assay: immunoSEQ multiplex PCR; the TCRdb copy retains only in-frame clones and omits some. V, J and clone size are those of that table, while D and trimming were read from the DNA. The sample has about 45,000 clones; about nine tenths are singletons. The CDR3 contains 12 residues. The germline V gene encodes CDR1 MGHRA and CDR2 YSYEKL. This chain uses TRBV4-1 with TRBJ1-4; D remains unclear. The TCR comes from a human donor in a cohort sampled during active COVID-19. The sequencing sample was made of peripheral blood. CDR3 DNA: TGCGCCGGCAGCCAAGACGGGGAAAAACTGTTTTTT. Translating gives CAGSQDGEKLFF.